Sequencing of this T cell receptor (beta chain) was carried out in a study of graft-versus-host responses after intestinal transplantation. With respect to this clone: The antigen is not known.

TCRdb's table, derived via immunoSEQ multiplex PCR, lists solely in-frame clones and lacks some. The top ten clones hold 0.34% of a sample with about 81,000 clones, roughly 89% of them seen once. This receptor was identified in a human donor who received an intestinal transplant. The source was unstimulated CD4+ T cells sorted from spleen or lymph node cells, collected before intestinal transplant.

The CDR3 sequence: CASSVGAGKTNYGYTF. The CDR3 DNA reads as TGTGCCAGCAGCGTAGGGGCGGGGAAGACTAACTATGGCTACACCTTC. The chain links TRBV9 to TRBJ1-2; no clear D. Trimming left V 0 bases short and J 0 bases short, with 12 bases between. The germline gives CDR1 SGDLS, CDR2 YYNGEE. The CDR3 has 16 residues. Looking up the rest from reference TRBV9 and TRBJ1-2 gives the full variable domain: DSGVTQTPKHLITATGQRVTLRCSPRSGDLSVYWYQQSLDQGLQFLIQYYNGEERAKGNILERFSAQQFPDLHSELNLSSLELGDSALYFCASSVGAGKTNYGYTFGSGTRLTVV.